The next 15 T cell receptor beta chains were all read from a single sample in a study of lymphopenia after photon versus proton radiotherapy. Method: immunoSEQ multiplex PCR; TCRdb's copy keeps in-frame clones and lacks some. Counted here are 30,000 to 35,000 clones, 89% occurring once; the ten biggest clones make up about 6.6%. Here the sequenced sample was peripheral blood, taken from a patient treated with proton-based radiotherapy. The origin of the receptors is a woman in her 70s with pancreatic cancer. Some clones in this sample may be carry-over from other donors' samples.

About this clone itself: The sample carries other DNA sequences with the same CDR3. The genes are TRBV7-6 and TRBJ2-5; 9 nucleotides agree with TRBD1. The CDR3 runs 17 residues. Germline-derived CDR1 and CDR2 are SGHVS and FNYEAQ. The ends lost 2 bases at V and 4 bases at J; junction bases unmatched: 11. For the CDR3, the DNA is TGTGCCAGCAGCTTAATGCCTAGGACAGGGGAAGGAGAGACCCAGTACTTC. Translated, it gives CASSLMPRTGEGETQYF.

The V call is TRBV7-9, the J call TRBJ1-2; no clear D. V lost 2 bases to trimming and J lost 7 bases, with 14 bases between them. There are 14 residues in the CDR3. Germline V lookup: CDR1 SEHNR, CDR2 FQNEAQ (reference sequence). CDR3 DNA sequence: TGTGCCAGCAGCTTATTTAATAAAGGGCTTGGCTACACCTTC. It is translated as CASSLFNKGLGYTF. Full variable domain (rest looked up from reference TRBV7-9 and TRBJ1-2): DTGVSQNPRHKITKRGQNVTFRCDPISEHNRLYWYRQTLGQGPEFLTYFQNEAQLEKSRLLSDRFSAERPKGSFSTLEIQRTEQGDSAMYLCASSLFNKGLGYTFGSGTRLTVV.

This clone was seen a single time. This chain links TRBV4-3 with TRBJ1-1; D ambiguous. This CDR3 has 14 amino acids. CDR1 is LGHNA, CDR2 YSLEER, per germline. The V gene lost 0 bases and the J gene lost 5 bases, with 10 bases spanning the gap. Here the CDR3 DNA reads TGCGCCAGCAGCCAAGAAGGAAGCGGGACTGAAGCTTTCTTT. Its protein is CASSQEGSGTEAFF.

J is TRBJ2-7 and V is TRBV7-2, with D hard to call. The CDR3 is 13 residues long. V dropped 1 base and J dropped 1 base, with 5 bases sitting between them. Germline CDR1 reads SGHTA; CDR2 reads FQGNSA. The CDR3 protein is CASSLGNSYEQYF. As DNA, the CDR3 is TGTGCCAGCAGCTTAGGAAATTCCTACGAGCAGTACTTC.

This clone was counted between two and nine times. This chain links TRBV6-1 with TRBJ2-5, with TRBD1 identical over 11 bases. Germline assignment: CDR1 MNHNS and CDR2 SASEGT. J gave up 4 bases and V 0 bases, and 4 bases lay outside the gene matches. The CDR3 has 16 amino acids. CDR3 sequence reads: CASSEARTGGSETQYF. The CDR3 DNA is TGTGCCAGCAGTGAAGCAAGGACAGGGGGCTCAGAGACCCAGTACTTC.

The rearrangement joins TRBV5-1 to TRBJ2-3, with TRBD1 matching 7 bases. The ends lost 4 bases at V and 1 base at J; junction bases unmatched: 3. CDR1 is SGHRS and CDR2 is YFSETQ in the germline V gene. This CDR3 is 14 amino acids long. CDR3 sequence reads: CASSVGTGTDTQYF. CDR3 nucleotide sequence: TGCGCCAGCAGCGTAGGGACAGGCACAGATACGCAGTATTTT.

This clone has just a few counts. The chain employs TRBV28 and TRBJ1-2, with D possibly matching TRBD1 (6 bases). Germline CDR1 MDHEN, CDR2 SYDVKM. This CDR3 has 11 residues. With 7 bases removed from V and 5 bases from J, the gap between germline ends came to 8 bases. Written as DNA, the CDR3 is TGTGCCAGCAAACAGGGTTATGGCTACACCTTC. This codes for CASKQGYGYTF.

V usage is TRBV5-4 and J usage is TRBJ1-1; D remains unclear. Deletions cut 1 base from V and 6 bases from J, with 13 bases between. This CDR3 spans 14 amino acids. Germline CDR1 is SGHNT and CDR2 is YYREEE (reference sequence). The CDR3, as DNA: TGTGCCAGCAGCTTGCCGATGGGTTCACCTGAAGCTTTCTTT. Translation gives CASSLPMGSPEAFF.

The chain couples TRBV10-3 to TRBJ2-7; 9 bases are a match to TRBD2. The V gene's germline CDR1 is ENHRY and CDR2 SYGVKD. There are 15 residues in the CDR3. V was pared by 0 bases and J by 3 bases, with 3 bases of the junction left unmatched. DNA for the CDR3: TGTGCCATCAGTGAGTCAGGTAGCGGGAGCTACGAGCAGTACTTC. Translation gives CAISESGSGSYEQYF.

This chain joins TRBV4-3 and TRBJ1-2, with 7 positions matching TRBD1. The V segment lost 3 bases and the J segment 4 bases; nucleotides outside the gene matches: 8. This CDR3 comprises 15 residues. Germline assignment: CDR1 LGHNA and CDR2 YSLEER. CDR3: CASSQAGQATYGYTF. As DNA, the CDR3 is TGCGCCAGCAGCCAGGCCGGACAGGCTACCTATGGCTACACCTTC.

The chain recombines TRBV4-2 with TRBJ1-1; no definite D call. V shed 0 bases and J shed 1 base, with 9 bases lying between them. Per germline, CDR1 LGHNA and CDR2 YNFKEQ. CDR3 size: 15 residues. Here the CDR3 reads CASSQEVKGNTEAFF. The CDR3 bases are TGTGCCAGCAGCCAAGAGGTGAAAGGGAACACTGAAGCTTTCTTT.

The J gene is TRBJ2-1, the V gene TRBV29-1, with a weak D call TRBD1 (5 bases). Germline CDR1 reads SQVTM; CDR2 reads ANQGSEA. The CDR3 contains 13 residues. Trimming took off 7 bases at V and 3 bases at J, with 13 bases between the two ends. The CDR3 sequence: CSARVNFYNEQFF. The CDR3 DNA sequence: TGCAGCGCCAGGGTCAACTTCTACAATGAGCAGTTCTTC.

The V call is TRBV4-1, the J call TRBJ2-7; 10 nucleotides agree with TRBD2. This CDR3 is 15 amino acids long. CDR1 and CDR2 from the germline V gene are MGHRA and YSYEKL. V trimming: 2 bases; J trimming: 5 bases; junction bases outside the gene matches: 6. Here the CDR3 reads CASSQTSGTLHEQYF. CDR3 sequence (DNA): TGCGCCAGCAGCCAAACTAGCGGGACCCTCCACGAGCAGTACTTC.

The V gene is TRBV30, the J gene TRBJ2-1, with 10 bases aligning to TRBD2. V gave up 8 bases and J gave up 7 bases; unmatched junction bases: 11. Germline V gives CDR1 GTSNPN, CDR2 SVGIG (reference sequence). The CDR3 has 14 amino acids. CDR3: CAVATSGIGNEQFF. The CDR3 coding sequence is TGTGCCGTCGCAACTAGCGGGATTGGTAATGAGCAGTTCTTC. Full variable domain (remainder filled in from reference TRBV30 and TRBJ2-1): SQTIHQWPATLVQPVGSPLSLECTVEGTSNPNLYWYRQAAGRGLQLLFYSVGIGQISSEVPQNLSASRPQDRQFILSSKKLLLSDSGFYLCAVATSGIGNEQFFGPGTRLTVL.

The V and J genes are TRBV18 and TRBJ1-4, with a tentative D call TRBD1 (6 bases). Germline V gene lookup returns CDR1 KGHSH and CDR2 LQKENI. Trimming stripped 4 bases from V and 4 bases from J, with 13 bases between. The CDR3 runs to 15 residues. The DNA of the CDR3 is TGTGCCAGCTCACGAGACAGGACACTTAATGAAAAACTGTTTTTT. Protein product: CASSRDRTLNEKLFF.